The entry that follows covers one T cell receptor (beta chain) sequence. No antigen is known for it. Per-base quality was not reported, and no clone a single base away is much larger than it. The data stem from a study of blood T cells in healthy people across ages (dated by TCRdb to 2013 to 2016). As for the study more broadly: In model experiments, roughly one uniquely barcoded TCR beta cDNA molecule per two T cells was captured by template switching. Age-related changes in TCR beta repertoire diversity were measured in the study by deep sequencing normalized with unique cDNA molecular identifiers. Two additional independent replicas of 1 million unique cDNA reads from the same blood draw were analyzed for two donors (one aged 18 to 30 and one aged 80 or older). Donors were grouped into four age groups: young (average 16 years), middle-aged (39), aged (around 56) and long-lived (approximately 81). Donors of different ages were randomly distributed across sequencing lanes to avoid experimental bias.

CDR1 and CDR2 are read off the germline V gene (reference sequence) as DFQATT and SNEGSKA. Counted from cysteine to phenylalanine, this CDR3 has 14 amino acids. Kept here is only the CDR3 DNA, which spans 42 bases and is read in frame from base 1. Trimming removed 3 bases from V and 3 bases from J, leaving 13 bases between the germline ends. Study-wide findings and limitations: Donor CMV infection status was unknown, potentially confounding age-related changes in expanded clonotypes. There was a strong correlation between observed TCR beta diversity and the percentage of naive T cells measured by flow cytometry. Compared with the aged group, the long-lived group had more naive CD4+ T cells, fewer expanded clones and increased TCR diversity, a pattern suggesting age selection. Observed TCR beta diversity per million T cells fell roughly linearly with age, and a significant reduction was already apparent by age around 39. Estimates of total diversity from one million sequenced T cells were regarded as lower bounds and underestimates. Conclusive comparison of naive and antigen-experienced compartments was prevented by the profiling of bulk unsorted PBMCs.

Libraries were made using 5' RACE. Sequencing was performed on an Illumina HiSeq 2500. A second PCR of roughly 7 to 11 cycles was performed with a sample-barcoded 5' primer and a J-beta primer mix. Each TCR beta cDNA molecule received a unique molecular identifier from a template-switch 5' adaptor carrying 12 random nucleotides. Each sample yielded at least 2.5 million CDR3-containing paired-end reads. First-strand cDNA was synthesized from all RNA with the Mint cDNA synthesis kit, primed by a TRBC-specific oligonucleotide. Following uracil-DNA glycosylase treatment, a first 18-cycle PCR with universal primers M1SS and BC2_uni_R was performed on all cDNA. The original methods were these. For normalization, 1 million high-quality reads, each with a distinct molecular identifier, were randomly selected from each sample. Instead of being binned into consensus sequences, reads with shared molecular identifiers were discarded. MiTCR, with a Q25 quality threshold and the strictest error-elimination algorithm, was used for CDR3 identification, clonotype clustering and error correction. Lower-bound total TCR beta diversity was estimated with a nonparametric unseen species model using Euler transformation. TCRdb cleaned the public reads at Q25 with fastp, built clones with MiXCR and kept in-frame beta chains. Entries are consolidated by CDR3 protein sequence, retaining the most common genes and DNA. For this entry, the V and J calls and clone size follow TCRdb and not the study's own pipeline. The table for this sample lists roughly 800,000 distinct CDR3 sequences; 58% of them were counted only once. The top ten clones comprise roughly 22% of the sample.

The donors were 40 or so Caucasian individuals from Russia, aged about 6 to 95 years, who were systemically healthy. About 10 milliliters of peripheral blood were collected from each donor into EDTA-treated Vacutainer tubes. Ficoll-Paque density-gradient centrifugation was used to isolate PBMCs, with at least 7 million per sample. Total RNA, at least 6 micrograms per sample, was extracted from PBMCs with Trizol reagent. For every donor, flow cytometry on a PBMC aliquot measured the percentage of naive CD45RAhigh/CD27high T cells. This clonotype was sampled from a man between 25 and 39 years old in good health. Material for sequencing was blood. The chain is encoded by TRBV20-1 joined to TRBJ2-3; a confident D gene designation cannot be given. In nucleotide form, the sequence is TGCAGTGCTAGCCCAGCACAAGGGACAGATACGCAGTATTTT. The encoded protein is CSASPAQGTDTQYF.